The 15 T cell receptor beta chains given below trace back to one sample, sequenced in a study of blood T cells in healthy people across ages. The use of a sample-barcoded 5' primer and a J-beta primer mix characterized a second PCR of 7 to 11 cycles. TCRdb ran MiXCR on the 5' RACE reads and lists one entry per CDR3 protein. The sample has about 1.4 million distinct CDR3 sequences; 59% are singletons. Sequences were obtained from blood. Every receptor here comes from a man between 18 and 29 years old in good health.

The V gene is TRBV5-1, the J gene TRBJ2-4, with 7 bases fitting TRBD1. The J call could be wrong; TRBJ2-7 is a better fit for the DNA end. Germline V lookup: CDR1 SGHRS, CDR2 YFSETQ. There are 12 residues in the CDR3. For the CDR3, the DNA is TGCGCCAGCCAACAGGGGTCGTACGAGCAGTACTTC. Its protein product is CASQQGSYEQYF.

The chain's CDR3 is CASSPPEGRHEQYF. CDR3 DNA sequence: TGCGCCAGCAGCCCCCCGGAGGGAAGACACGAGCAGTACTTC. The J gene is TRBJ2-1, the V gene TRBV4-1; D possibly corresponds to TRBD2 (6 bases). The closer fit of TRBJ2-7 to the DNA end suggests the J call may be wrong. The CDR3 sequence is 14 residues long. Germline V gene lookup returns CDR1 MGHRA and CDR2 YSYEKL.

This clonotype has only a few counts. The chain links TRBV20-1 to TRBJ1-2, with unresolved D. V lost 6 bases and J lost 4, with 15 bases in between. CDR1 DFQATT and CDR2 SNEGSKA come from the germline V gene (reference sequence). CDR3 size: 13 residues. This CDR3 is CSALEGYSYGYTF. In DNA, the CDR3 is TGCAGTGCCCTAGAAGGGTACAGCTATGGCTACACCTTC.

In its sample, this clonotype was seen a few times. This chain connects TRBV20-1 to TRBJ2-1; D gene uncertain. V shed 2 bases and J shed 0 bases, with 8 bases lying between them. The CDR3 totals 14 residues. CDR1 DFQATT and CDR2 SNEGSKA come from the germline V gene (reference sequence). This CDR3 is CSARIQSSYNEQFF. The CDR3 coding sequence is TGCAGTGCTAGAATCCAGAGCTCCTACAATGAGCAGTTCTTC.

The CDR3 nucleotides read TGTGCCAGCAGTATAGGGGAGTTGGGGACCCAGTACTTC. This encodes CASSIGELGTQYF. V usage is TRBV6-6 and J usage is TRBJ2-4, with D tentatively TRBD1 or TRBD2 (5 bases each). The DNA matches TRBJ2-5 better at its end, which makes the J call doubtful. The germline gives CDR1 MNHNY, CDR2 SVGAGI (reference sequence). This CDR3 is 13 amino acids long.

A single count supports this clonotype. The chain uses TRBV27 and TRBJ2-5; 8 bases align to TRBD1. J was trimmed by 4 bases and V by 8 bases; bases with no gene match: 9. Germline lookup yields CDR1 MNHEY and CDR2 SMNVEV (reference sequence). The CDR3 runs 14 residues. The CDR3 DNA is TGTGCCAGCTTTTCCTTACAGGGGGGAGAGACCCAGTACTTC. It codes for CASFSLQGGETQYF.

This chain uses TRBV29-1 with TRBJ2-1, with D perhaps TRBD2 (7 bases). Germline CDR1 is SQVTM and CDR2 is ANQGSEA. This CDR3 contains 14 residues. Trimming took off 1 base at V and 8 bases at J, with 15 bases between the two ends. Written as DNA, the CDR3 is TGCAGCGTTGAAGTGCGGGGGCTCGGCGATGAGCAGTTCTTC. Its protein product is CSVEVRGLGDEQFF.

This chain links TRBV29-1 with TRBJ1-2; weak D call: TRBD1 (6 bases). Looked up from germline, CDR1 is SQVTM and CDR2 is ANQGSEA. The CDR3 length is 12 residues. V was pared by 7 bases and J by 7 bases, with 16 bases between. The CDR3 region is CSAMRRTVGYTF. In DNA, the CDR3 is TGCAGCGCCATGCGGCGGACAGTTGGCTACACCTTC.

CDR3 region: CAISYPGNSGNRGEQYF. CDR3 in DNA: TGTGCCATCAGTTACCCCGGGAATAGCGGGAATCGTGGCGAGCAGTACTTC. The chain links TRBV10-3 to TRBJ2-7, with 8 bases matching TRBD2. The CDR3 extends over 17 amino acids. Germline V lookup: CDR1 ENHRY, CDR2 SYGVKD. The J segment lost 6 bases and the V segment lost 5 bases, leaving 18 bases of the junction unmatched.

This chain joins TRBV19 and TRBJ2-1; 7 bases are shared with TRBD2. This CDR3 has 15 residues. CDR1 LNHDA and CDR2 SQIVND come from the germline V gene (reference sequence). Unmatched junction bases numbered 13, after V lost 3 bases and J lost 11 bases. The CDR3 DNA reads TGTGCCAGTAGTATCGACCCCCTAGCCGGGACTAAGCAGTTCTTC. It encodes CASSIDPLAGTKQFF.

V is TRBV2 and J is TRBJ2-1, with TRBD1 identical over 7 bases. CDR1 is SNHLY and CDR2 is FYNNEI in the germline V gene. The CDR3 loop spans 13 amino acids. CDR3 in DNA: TGTGCTGGGCAGGCAGGGGGTTACAATGAGCAGTTCTTC. It translates to CAGQAGGYNEQFF.

This clonotype was observed a handful of times. The chain recombines TRBV29-1 with TRBJ1-6, with D possibly TRBD1 on 5 matching bases. V lost 0 bases and J 9 bases, leaving 9 bases between the germline ends. Germline V gene sequence: CDR1 SQVTM, CDR2 ANQGSEA. This CDR3 spans 13 amino acids. The CDR3 protein is CSVEEAGGSPLHF. The DNA for the CDR3 is TGCAGCGTTGAAGAAGCTGGGGGTTCACCCCTCCACTTT. The full variable domain, its missing parts supplied by reference TRBV29-1 and TRBJ1-6, is SAVISQKPSRDICQRGTSLTIQCQVDSQVTMMFWYRQQPGQSLTLIATANQGSEATYESGFVIDKFPISRPNLTFSTLTVSNMSPEDSSIYLCSVEEAGGSPLHFGNGTRLTVT.

The chain recombines TRBV12-3 or TRBV12-4 with TRBJ2-2, with D perhaps matching TRBD1 or TRBD2 (5 bases each). This CDR3 spans 18 amino acids. The germline V and J ends were trimmed by 5 bases and 5 bases, with 24 bases remaining between them. This chain's CDR3 is CASSPHRGGGIRTGELFF. CDR3 nucleotides: TGTGCCAGCAGTCCCCATCGGGGTGGGGGTATAAGGACCGGGGAGCTGTTTTTT.

The chain recombines TRBV27 with TRBJ1-2; D gene ambiguous. Germline V gene lookup returns CDR1 MNHEY and CDR2 SMNVEV (reference sequence). This CDR3 contains 16 residues. V shed 5 bases and J shed 1 base, with 17 bases lying between them. Here the CDR3 reads CASSPLGGDYNYGYTF. CDR3 in DNA: TGTGCCAGCAGTCCCCTCGGAGGAGATTATAACTATGGCTACACCTTC.

This clonotype was seen a handful of times. The chain joins TRBV7-6 to TRBJ2-1; 9 bases line up with TRBD2. The CDR3 is made up of 16 amino acids. Trimming removed 5 bases from V and 4 bases from J; junction bases left unmatched: 9. Germline lookup yields CDR1 SGHVS and CDR2 FNYEAQ. CDR3 residues: CASSPAGTSPYNEQFF. Here the CDR3 DNA reads TGTGCCAGCAGCCCGGCTGGGACTAGCCCGTACAATGAGCAGTTCTTC.